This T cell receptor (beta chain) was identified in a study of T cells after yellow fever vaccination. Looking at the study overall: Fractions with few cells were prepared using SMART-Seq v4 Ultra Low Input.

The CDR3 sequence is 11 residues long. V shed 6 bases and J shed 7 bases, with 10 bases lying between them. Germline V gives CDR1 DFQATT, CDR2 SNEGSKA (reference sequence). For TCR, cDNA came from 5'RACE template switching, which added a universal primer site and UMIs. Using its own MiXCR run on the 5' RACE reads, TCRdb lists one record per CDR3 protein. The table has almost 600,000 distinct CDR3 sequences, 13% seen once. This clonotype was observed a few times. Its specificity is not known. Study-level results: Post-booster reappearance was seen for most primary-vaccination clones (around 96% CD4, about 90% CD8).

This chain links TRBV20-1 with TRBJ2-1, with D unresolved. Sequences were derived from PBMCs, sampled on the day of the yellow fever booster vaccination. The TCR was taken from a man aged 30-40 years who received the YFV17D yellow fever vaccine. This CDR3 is CSALPGNEQFF. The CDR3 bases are TGCAGTGCCCTCCCGGGTAATGAGCAGTTCTTC.